The clone carrying this TCR beta chain occurred a few times. What it recognizes is unknown. The data originate from a study of response to subunit inactivated influenza vaccine. Study results and limitations: The authors suggested that few new T cells are recruited per seasonal influenza vaccination.

This CDR3 spans 13 amino acids. Germline CDR1 SQVTM, CDR2 ANQGSEA. Trimming cost V 4 bases and J 2 bases; bases outside gene matches: 1. One entry per CDR3 protein results from TCRdb running MiXCR on the RT-PCR reads. Here the sample spans 800,000 to 1,000,000 distinct CDR3 sequences, over 20% being singletons. The receptor was derived from a man between 50 and 59 years old who received an inactivated influenza vaccine. The rearrangement links TRBV29-1 to TRBJ2-1; TRBD2 agrees at 8 bases. Sequenced material: PBMCs from blood, taken roughly 5 days after vaccination. The DNA of the CDR3 is TGCAGCGTTGGCGGGGGGCCCTACAATGAGCAGTTCTTC. It specifies CSVGGGPYNEQFF.